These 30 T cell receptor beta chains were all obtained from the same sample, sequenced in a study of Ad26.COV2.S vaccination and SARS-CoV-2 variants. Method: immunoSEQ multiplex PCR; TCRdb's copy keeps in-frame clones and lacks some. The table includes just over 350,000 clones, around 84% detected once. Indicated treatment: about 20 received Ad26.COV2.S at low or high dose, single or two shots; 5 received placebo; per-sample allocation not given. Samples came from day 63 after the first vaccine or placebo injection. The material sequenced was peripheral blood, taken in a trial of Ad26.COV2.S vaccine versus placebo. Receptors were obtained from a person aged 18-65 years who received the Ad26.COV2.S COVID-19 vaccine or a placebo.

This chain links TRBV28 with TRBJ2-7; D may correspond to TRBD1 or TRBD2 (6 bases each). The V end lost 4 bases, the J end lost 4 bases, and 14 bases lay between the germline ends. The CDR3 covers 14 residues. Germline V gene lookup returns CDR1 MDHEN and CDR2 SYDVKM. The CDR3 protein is CASSWRAGTYEQYF. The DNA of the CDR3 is TGTGCCAGCAGTTGGAGGGCAGGGACATACGAGCAGTACTTC.

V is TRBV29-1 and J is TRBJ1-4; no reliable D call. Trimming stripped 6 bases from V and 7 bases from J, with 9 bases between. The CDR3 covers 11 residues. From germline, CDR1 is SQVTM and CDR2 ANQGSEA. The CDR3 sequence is CSVQYIEKLFF. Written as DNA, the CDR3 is TGCAGCGTCCAGTATATTGAAAAACTGTTTTTT.

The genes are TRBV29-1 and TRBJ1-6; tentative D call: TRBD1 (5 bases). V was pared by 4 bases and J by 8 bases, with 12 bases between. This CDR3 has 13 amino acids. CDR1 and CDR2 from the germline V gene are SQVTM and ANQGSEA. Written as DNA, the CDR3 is TGCAGCGTTGCGCAGGGATTGGATTCACCCCTCCACTTT. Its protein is CSVAQGLDSPLHF.

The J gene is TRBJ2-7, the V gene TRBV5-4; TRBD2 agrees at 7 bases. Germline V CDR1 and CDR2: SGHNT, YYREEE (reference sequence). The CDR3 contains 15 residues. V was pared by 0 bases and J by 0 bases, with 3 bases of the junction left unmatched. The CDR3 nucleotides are TGTGCCAGCAGCTTGGGGGCGGGAGCCTCCTACGAGCAGTACTTC. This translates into CASSLGAGASYEQYF. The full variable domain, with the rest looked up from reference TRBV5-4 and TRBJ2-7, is ETGVTQSPTHLIKTRGQQVTLRCSSQSGHNTVSWYQQALGQGPQFIFQYYREEENGRGNFPPRFSGLQFPNYSSELNVNALELDDSALYLCASSLGAGASYEQYFGPGTRLTVT.

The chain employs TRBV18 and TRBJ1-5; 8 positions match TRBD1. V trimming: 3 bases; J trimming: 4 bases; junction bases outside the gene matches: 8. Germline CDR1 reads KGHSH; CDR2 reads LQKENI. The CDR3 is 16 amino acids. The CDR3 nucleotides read TGTGCCAGCTCACCGACGACAGGGGAAGGAAATCAGCCCCAGCATTTT. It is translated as CASSPTTGEGNQPQHF.

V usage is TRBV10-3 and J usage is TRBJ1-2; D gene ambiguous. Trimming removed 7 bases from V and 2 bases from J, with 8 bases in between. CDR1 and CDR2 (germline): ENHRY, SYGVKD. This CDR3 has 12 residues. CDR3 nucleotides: TGTGCCATCATGGCAGAGAACTATGGCTACACCTTC. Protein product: CAIMAENYGYTF.

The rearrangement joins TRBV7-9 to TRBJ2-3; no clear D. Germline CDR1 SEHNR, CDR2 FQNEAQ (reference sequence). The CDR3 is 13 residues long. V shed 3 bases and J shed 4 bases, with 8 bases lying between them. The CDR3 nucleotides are TGTGCCAGCAGCTTCTTAGGGCCAGATACGCAGTATTTT. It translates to CASSFLGPDTQYF. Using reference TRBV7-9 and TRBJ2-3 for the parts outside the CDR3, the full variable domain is DTGVSQNPRHKITKRGQNVTFRCDPISEHNRLYWYRQTLGQGPEFLTYFQNEAQLEKSRLLSDRFSAERPKGSFSTLEIQRTEQGDSAMYLCASSFLGPDTQYFGPGTRLTVL.

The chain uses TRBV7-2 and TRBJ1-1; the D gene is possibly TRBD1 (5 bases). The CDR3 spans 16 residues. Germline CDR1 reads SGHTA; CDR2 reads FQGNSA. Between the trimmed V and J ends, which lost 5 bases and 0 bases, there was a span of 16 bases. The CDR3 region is CASSPGVVRVNTEAFF. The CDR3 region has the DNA TGTGCCAGCAGCCCCGGAGTCGTCAGGGTGAACACTGAAGCTTTCTTT.

The CDR3 DNA is TGTGCCAGCAGCTTAGTGACAGGGCCCTCCTACAATGAGCAGTTCTTC. Amino acid sequence: CASSLVTGPSYNEQFF. This chain uses TRBV11-2 with TRBJ2-1, with 7 bases aligning to TRBD1. CDR3 length: 16 amino acids. J gave up 0 bases and V 1 base, and 3 bases lay outside the gene matches. The germline V gene encodes CDR1 SGHAT and CDR2 FQNNGV.

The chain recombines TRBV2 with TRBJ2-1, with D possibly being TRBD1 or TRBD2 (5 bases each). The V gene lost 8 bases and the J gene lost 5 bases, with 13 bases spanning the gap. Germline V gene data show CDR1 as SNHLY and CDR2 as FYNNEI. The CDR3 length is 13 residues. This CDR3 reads CASYWGKNNEQFF. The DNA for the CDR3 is TGTGCCAGCTACTGGGGGAAAAACAATGAGCAGTTCTTC. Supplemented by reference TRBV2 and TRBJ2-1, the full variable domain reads EPEVTQTPSHQVTQMGQEVILRCVPISNHLYFYWYRQILGQKVEFLVSFYNNEISEKSEIFDDQFSVERPDGSNFTLKIRSTKLEDSAMYFCASYWGKNNEQFFGPGTRLTVL.

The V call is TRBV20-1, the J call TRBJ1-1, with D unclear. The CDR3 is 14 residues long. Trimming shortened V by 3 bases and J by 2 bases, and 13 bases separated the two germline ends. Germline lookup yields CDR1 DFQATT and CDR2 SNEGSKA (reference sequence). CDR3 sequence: CSASFDGRNTEAFF. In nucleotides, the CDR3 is TGCAGTGCTAGTTTTGACGGGCGAAACACTGAAGCTTTCTTT.

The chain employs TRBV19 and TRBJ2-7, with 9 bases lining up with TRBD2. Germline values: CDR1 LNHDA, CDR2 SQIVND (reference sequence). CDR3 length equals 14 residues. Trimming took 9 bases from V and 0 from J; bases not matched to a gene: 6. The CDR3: CASQTSGSSYEQYF. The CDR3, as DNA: TGTGCCAGCCAGACTAGCGGTAGCTCCTACGAGCAGTACTTC.

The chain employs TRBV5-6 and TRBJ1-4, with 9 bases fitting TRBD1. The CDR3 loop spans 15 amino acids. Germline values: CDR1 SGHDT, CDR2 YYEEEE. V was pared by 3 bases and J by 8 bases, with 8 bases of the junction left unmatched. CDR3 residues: CASSSGTGSGEKLFF. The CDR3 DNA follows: TGTGCCAGCAGCTCCGGGACAGGGAGCGGCGAAAAACTGTTTTTT.

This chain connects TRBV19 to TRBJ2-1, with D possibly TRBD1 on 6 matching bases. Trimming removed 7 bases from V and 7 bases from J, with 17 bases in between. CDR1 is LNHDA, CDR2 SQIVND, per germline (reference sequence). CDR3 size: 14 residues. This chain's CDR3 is CASISGARKNEQFF. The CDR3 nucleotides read TGTGCCAGTATATCAGGGGCTCGAAAGAATGAGCAGTTCTTC.

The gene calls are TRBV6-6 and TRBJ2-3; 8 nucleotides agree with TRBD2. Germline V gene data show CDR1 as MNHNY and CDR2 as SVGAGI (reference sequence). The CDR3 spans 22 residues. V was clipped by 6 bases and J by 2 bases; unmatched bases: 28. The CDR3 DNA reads TGTGCCAGCAGCTATAATCCGCCCGGGAGGGCCTTAAGTAGCTATAACACAGATACGCAGTATTTT. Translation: CASSYNPPGRALSSYNTDTQYF.

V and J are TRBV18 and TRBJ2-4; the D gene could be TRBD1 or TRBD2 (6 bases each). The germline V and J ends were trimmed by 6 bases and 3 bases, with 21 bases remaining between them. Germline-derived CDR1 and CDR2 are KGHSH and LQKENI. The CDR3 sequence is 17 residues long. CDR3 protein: CASSLQGGGGGKNIQYF. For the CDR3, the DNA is TGTGCCAGCTCGCTACAGGGAGGAGGTGGCGGCAAAAACATTCAGTACTTC.

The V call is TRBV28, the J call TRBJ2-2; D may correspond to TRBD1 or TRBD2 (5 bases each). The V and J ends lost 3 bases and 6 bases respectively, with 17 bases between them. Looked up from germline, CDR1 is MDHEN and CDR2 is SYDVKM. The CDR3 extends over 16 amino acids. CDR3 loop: CASSFEGLKLSGELFF. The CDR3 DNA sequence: TGTGCCAGCAGTTTTGAGGGGCTTAAGCTTTCCGGGGAGCTGTTTTTT.

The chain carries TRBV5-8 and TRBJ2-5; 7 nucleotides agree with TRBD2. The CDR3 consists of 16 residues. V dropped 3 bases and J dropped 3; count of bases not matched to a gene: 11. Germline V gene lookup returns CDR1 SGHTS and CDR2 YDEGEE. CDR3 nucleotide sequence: TGTGCCAGCAGCTCAATCCCCGGGACTACTAAAGAGACCCAGTACTTC. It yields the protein CASSSIPGTTKETQYF.

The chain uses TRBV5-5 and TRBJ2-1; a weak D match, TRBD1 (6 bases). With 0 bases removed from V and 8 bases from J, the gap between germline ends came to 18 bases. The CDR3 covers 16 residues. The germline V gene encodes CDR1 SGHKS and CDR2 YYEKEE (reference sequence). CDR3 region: CASSLGRARGEDEQFF. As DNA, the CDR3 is TGTGCCAGCAGCTTGGGTCGGGCCAGGGGTGAAGATGAGCAGTTCTTC.

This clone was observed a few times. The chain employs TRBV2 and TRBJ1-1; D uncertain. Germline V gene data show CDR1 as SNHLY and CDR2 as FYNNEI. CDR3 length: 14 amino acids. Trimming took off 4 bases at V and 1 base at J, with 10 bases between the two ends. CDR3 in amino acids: CASSVGVPNTEAFF. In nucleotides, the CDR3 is TGTGCCAGCAGTGTTGGGGTACCGAACACTGAAGCTTTCTTT.

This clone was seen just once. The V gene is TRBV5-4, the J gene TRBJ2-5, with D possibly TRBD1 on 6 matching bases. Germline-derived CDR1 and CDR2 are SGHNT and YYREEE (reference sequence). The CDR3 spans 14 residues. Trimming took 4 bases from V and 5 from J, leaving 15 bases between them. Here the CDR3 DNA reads TGTGCCAGCAGCCGGGCCAGGGGAGAGGAGACCCAGTACTTC. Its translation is CASSRARGEETQYF.

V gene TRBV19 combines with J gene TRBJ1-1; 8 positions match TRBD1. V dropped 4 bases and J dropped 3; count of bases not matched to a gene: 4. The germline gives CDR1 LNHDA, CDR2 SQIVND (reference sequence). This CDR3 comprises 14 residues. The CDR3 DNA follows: TGTGCCAGTAGTACAAGGACAGGGCACACTGAAGCTTTCTTT. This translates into CASSTRTGHTEAFF.

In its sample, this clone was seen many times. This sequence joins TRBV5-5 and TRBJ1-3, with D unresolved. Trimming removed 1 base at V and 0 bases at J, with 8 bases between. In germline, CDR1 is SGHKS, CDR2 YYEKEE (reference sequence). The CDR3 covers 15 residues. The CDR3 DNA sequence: TGTGCCAGCAGCTTGCGGTTGAGCTCTGGAAACACCATATATTTT. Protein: CASSLRLSSGNTIYF.

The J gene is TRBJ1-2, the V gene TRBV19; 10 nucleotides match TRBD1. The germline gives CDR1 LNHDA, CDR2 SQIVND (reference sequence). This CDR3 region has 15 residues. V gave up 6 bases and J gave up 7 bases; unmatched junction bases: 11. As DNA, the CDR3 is TGTGCCAGTAGACAGACAGGGGGCACACTGAGTGGCTACACCTTC. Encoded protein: CASRQTGGTLSGYTF.

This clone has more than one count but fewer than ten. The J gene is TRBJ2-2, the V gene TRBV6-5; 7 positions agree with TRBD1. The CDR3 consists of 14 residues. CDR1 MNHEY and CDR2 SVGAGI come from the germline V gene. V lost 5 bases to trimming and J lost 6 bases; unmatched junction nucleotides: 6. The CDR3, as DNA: TGTGCCAGCAGTACACGGACAGGCGCCGGGGAGCTGTTTTTT. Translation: CASSTRTGAGELFF.

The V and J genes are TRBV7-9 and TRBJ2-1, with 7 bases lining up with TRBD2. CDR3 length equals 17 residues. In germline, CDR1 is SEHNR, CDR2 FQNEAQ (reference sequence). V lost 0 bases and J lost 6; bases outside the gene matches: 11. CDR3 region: CASSLAGGLLFANEQFF. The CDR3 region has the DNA TGTGCCAGCAGCTTAGCGGGGGGACTACTTTTTGCCAATGAGCAGTTCTTC.

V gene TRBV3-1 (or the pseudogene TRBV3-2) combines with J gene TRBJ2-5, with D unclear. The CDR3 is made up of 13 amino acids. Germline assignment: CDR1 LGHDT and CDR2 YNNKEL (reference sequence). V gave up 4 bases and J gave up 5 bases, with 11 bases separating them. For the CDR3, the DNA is TGTGCCAGCAGCCCAGGCCGAGCGGAGACCCAGTACTTC. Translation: CASSPGRAETQYF.

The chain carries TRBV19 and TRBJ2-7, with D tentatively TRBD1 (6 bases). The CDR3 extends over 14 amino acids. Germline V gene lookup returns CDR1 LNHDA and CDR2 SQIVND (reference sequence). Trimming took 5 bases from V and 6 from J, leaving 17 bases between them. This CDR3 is CASSLDKGVSEQYF. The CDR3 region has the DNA TGTGCCAGTAGTTTGGACAAGGGGGTTTCCGAGCAGTACTTC.

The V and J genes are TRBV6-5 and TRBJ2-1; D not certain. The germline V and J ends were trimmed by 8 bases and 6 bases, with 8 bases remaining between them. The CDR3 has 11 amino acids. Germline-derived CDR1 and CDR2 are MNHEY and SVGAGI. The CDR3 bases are TGTGCCAGCGGCGGTTTCAATGAGCAGTTCTTC. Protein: CASGGFNEQFF.

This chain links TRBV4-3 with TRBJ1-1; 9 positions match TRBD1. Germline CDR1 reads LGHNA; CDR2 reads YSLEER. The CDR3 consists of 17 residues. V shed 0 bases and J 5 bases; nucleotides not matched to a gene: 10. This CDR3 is CASSQDLRGQGGTEAFF. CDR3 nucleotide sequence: TGCGCCAGCAGCCAAGATCTAAGGGGACAGGGTGGGACTGAAGCTTTCTTT.